Described below is a single TCR beta chain sequence and its context. Its antigen remains unidentified. The repertoire was sequenced with immunoSEQ multiplex PCR; TCRdb's copy has only in-frame clones and lacks some. The sample lists tens of thousands of clones, about four fifths occurring once. This sample was included in a study of radiotherapy plus CTLA-4 blockade in lung cancer. At the level of the study: Among patients, over 15% showed objective responses, and approximately 29% had disease control. Findings and limits, study-wide: Interferon-beta, together with early blood T cell clone dynamics, reportedly best predicted response.

This sample comprised peripheral blood, obtained from a patient treated with radiotherapy plus ipilimumab. This clonotype was sampled from a human donor with non-small cell lung cancer who had stable disease on radiotherapy plus ipilimumab.

CDR3 residues: CASSPSGRSGGGYTF. The CDR3 DNA reads TGTGCCAGCAGTCCCTCGGGCCGCTCGGGGGGAGGCTACACCTTC. The chain couples TRBV6-5 to TRBJ1-2; D may be TRBD1 (5 bases). This CDR3 has 15 amino acids. Trimming cost V 5 bases and J 8 bases, with 21 bases left between them. Germline V CDR1 and CDR2: MNHEY, SVGAGI.